This entry concerns a single T cell receptor beta chain. The data were obtained in a study of blood T cell repertoires in COVID-19. Enrollees, about 18 to 95 years old, lived in 25 or so US areas. Authors' analysis steps: Reference gene primer amplification gave estimated nucleated cell counts. Data came from immunoSEQ multiplex PCR; TCRdb stores just in-frame clones and leaves some out. Clone size and the V and J calls come from that table; the DNA yielded D and trimming. The sample includes over 150,000 clones, around 73% of them seen just once. CDR3 length: 16 residues. V lost 3 bases and J 5 bases, leaving 19 bases between the germline ends. Germline V gives CDR1 KGHSH, CDR2 LQKENI.

What was sequenced was PBMCs or T cells enriched from blood (not recorded which). The J gene is TRBJ1-2, the V gene TRBV18; D is undetermined. The sequence was collected from a woman between 50 and 59 years old who had recovered from COVID-19. CDR3 nucleotides: TGTGCCAGCTCACCCGGAGGACCCTCGGAAGGATATGGCTACACCTTC. The encoded protein is CASSPGGPSEGYGYTF.